This is a list of T cell receptor beta chains from one sample in a study of T cell repertoires in cytomegalovirus infection. Their antigen targets remain unknown. TCRdb re-called the reads through MiXCR, storing one row per CDR3 protein. The top ten hold around 45% of the sample, which has approximately 470,000 distinct CDR3 sequences, under 45% seen once. The sample consisted of cultured PBMCs, taken from culture after CMV antigen stimulation. These receptors originate from a human donor in good health (CMV status not recorded). Some clones in this sample may be carry-over from other donors' samples. CDR3s include the opening cysteine and the closing phenylalanine or tryptophan. Size values are once, few and many counts, or a class for expanded clones, and some rows have none.

TRBV12-3/TRBV12-4 . CASRDDRDGQPQHF
TRBV11-2 few CASSLTAQANTGELFF
TRBV7-4 . CASSSPWGFNEQFF
TRBV6-6 few CASSQGARSYGYTF
TRBV4-1 few CASSQDFRGKTQYF
TRBV2 . CATSRGTEAFF
TRBV12-3/TRBV12-4 . CASSVPPGNEQFF
TRBV7-6 . CASSLAPGVGNTIYF
TRBV12-3/TRBV12-4 . CASSLRGIGTEAFF
TRBV20-1 . CSAQGQRSSYNSPLHF
TRBV12-3/TRBV12-4 few CASSRDTEKLFF
TRBV19 . CASSPRVGNQPQHF
TRBV6-2/TRBV6-3 . CASSGQSTDTQYF
TRBV10-3 . CAISGTGGGQPQHF
TRBV7-2 few CASSFRTSGGYNEQFF